What follows is one TCR beta chain and its context. The antigen is undetermined. Germline V gene data show CDR1 as SGHDN and CDR2 as FVKESK. With 6 bases clipped from V and 8 bases from J, the junction kept 1 base outside the gene matches. This CDR3 has 12 amino acids. Sequenced by immunoSEQ multiplex PCR; TCRdb stores in-frame clones only, minus some. The sample has approximately 160,000 clones; less than 80% are singletons. This entry belongs to a study of PD-1 blockade in classical Hodgkin lymphoma. Study overall: Each patient was given nivolumab 3 mg/kg through a vein every 2 weeks.

Every patient experienced relapse after autologous stem cell transplantation, and brentuximab vedotin exposure varied. Study-wide results and limits: Complete responders' diversity at baseline resembled that of newly diagnosed patients. Initiation of nivolumab under 1 year after ASCT led to exclusion of patients.

The receptor's source is a human donor with classical Hodgkin lymphoma. The sequencing here drew on peripheral blood mononuclear cells (PBMCs), taken before the second cycle of nivolumab. The V call is TRBV14, the J call TRBJ2-1, with 10 bases aligning to TRBD2. The CDR3 DNA sequence: TGTGCCAGCAGAGCGGGAGGGTATGAGCAGTTCTTC. Its translation: CASRAGGYEQFF.